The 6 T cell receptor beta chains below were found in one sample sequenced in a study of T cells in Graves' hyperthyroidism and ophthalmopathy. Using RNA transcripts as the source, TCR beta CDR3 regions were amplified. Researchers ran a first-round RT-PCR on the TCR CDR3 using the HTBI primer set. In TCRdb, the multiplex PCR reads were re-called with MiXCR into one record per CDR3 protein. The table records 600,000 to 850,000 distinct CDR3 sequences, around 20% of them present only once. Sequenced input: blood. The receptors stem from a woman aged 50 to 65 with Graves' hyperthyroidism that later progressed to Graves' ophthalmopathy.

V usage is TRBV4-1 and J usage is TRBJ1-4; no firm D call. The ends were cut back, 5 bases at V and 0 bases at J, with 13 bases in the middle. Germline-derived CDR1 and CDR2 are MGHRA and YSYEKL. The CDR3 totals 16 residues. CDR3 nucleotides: TGCGCCAGCAGCGAAGGTCACGGTGCAACTAATGAAAAACTGTTTTTT. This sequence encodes CASSEGHGATNEKLFF.

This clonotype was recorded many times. CDR3 protein: CASSQTAGTATNEKLFF. The CDR3 nucleotides are TGTGCCAGCAGCCAAACAGCCGGGACTGCAACTAATGAAAAACTGTTTTTT. J is TRBJ1-4 and V is TRBV3-1, with D perhaps TRBD1 (5 bases). Germline values: CDR1 LGHDT, CDR2 YNNKEL (reference sequence). The V end was cut by 2 bases, the J end by 0 bases, with 13 bases between. This CDR3 comprises 17 residues.

The CDR3 is CAWGVGGEAGYTF. CDR3 nucleotides: TGTGCCTGGGGAGTCGGAGGTGAGGCGGGCTACACCTTC. The chain couples TRBV30 to TRBJ1-2, with D uncertain. CDR3 length: 13 residues. Germline values: CDR1 GTSNPN, CDR2 SVGIG (reference sequence). The V gene lost 5 bases and the J gene lost 8 bases, with 18 bases spanning the gap.

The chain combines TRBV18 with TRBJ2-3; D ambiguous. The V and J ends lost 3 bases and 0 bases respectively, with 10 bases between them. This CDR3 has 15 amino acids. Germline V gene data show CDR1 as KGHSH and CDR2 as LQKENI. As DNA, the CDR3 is TGTGCCAGCTCACCGGTATACACTAGCACAGATACGCAGTATTTT. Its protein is CASSPVYTSTDTQYF.

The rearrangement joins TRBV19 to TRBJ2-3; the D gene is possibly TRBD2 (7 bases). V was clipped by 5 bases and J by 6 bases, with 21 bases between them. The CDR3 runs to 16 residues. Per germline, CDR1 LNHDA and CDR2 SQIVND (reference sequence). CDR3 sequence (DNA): TGTGCCAGTAGTCCCGGGGGGCGGGACTTGGTGGATACGCAGTATTTT. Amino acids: CASSPGGRDLVDTQYF.

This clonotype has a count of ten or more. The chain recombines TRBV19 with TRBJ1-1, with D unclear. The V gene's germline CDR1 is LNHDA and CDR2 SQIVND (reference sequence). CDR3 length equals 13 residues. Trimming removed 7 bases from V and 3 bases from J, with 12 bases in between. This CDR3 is CASTLSPYTEAFF. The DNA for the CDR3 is TGTGCCAGTACTCTATCCCCCTACACTGAAGCTTTCTTT.